The 28 T cell receptor beta chains below all came from one sample that was sequenced in a study of regulatory T cells in long-lasting Graves disease. iRepertoire HTBI primers and Arm-PCR of CDR3 regions built TCR beta libraries. TCRdb analysed the multiplex PCR reads with MiXCR anew, one entry per CDR3 protein. The sample holds hundreds of thousands of distinct CDR3 sequences, 15% to 17% seen once. Time point meaning: newly diagnosed GD, antithyroid drugs for less than 3 months. Generation of the TCR library employed RNA extracted from PBMCs. The sequencing used peripheral blood mononuclear cells (PBMCs), collected at new diagnosis, from a patient treated with antithyroid drugs. These receptors originate from a female donor with Graves disease.

This clonotype occurred many times. The rearrangement joins TRBV28 to TRBJ1-1; D unclear. The germline V and J ends were trimmed by 0 bases and 1 base, with 15 bases remaining between them. The CDR3 runs to 17 residues. Germline CDR1 MDHEN, CDR2 SYDVKM. The CDR3 spells CASSLWGQVGRNTEAFF. As DNA, the CDR3 is TGTGCCAGCAGTTTATGGGGTCAGGTCGGTAGGAACACTGAAGCTTTCTTT.

This clonotype came up many times. The chain links TRBV20-1 to TRBJ2-3, with D unresolved. V was clipped by 0 bases and J by 2 bases, with 9 bases between them. Germline CDR1 and CDR2: DFQATT and SNEGSKA (reference sequence). The CDR3 extends over 14 amino acids. The CDR3 DNA follows: TGCAGTGCTAGAGACAGTTCAGTCACAGATACGCAGTATTTT. As protein: CSARDSSVTDTQYF.

This clonotype was detected ten times or more. The CDR3 spells CASSLSGIRSTDTQYF. Here the CDR3 DNA reads TGTGCCAGCAGTCTTAGCGGGATCAGATCCACAGATACGCAGTATTTT. The chain joins TRBV28 to TRBJ2-3; 8 bases fit TRBD2. From germline, CDR1 is MDHEN and CDR2 SYDVKM. Unmatched junction bases numbered 9, after V lost 5 bases and J lost 2 bases. This CDR3 is 16 amino acids long.

Of note for this clonotype: With only one base between it and a far larger clone, this is likely a read error. The chain recombines TRBV11-1 with TRBJ2-5, with TRBD1 matching 10 bases. The germline V gene encodes CDR1 SGHAT and CDR2 FQDESV (reference sequence). After removal of 5 bases from V and 9 bases from J, the junction contained 15 bases not matched to a gene. CDR3 length equals 16 residues. The CDR3 nucleotides read TGTGCCAGCAGCCCTCCTTCCGGCAGGGGGACAGGGGCCCAGTACTTC. Residues: CASSPPSGRGTGAQYF. Full variable domain (remainder filled in from reference TRBV11-1 and TRBJ2-5): EAEVAQSPRYKITEKSQAVAFWCDPISGHATLYWYRQILGQGPELLVQFQDESVVDDSQLPKDRFSAERLKGVDSTLKIQPAELGDSAMYLCASSPPSGRGTGAQYFGPGTRLLVL.

The rearrangement links TRBV4-1 to TRBJ1-2; D is possibly TRBD1 (6 bases). CDR1 MGHRA and CDR2 YSYEKL come from the germline V gene. The V and J ends lost 7 bases and 2 bases respectively, with 17 bases between them. CDR3 size: 15 residues. The DNA for the CDR3 is TGCGCCAGCACCCCGAGTACAGGGAGAAACTATGGCTACACCTTC. This codes for CASTPSTGRNYGYTF.

This clonotype occurred many times. CDR3 coding DNA: TGCAGTGCCGTCAACGATCTAGCGGGAAGACCCGGGGAGCTGTTTTTT. Its translation: CSAVNDLAGRPGELFF. J is TRBJ2-2 and V is TRBV20-1; 9 bases align to TRBD2. V was clipped by 6 bases and J by 6 bases; unmatched bases: 14. The germline V gene has CDR1 DFQATT and CDR2 SNEGSKA (reference sequence). The CDR3 contains 16 residues.

This clonotype has just a few counts. A read error is possible here, since a much larger clone lies one base away. The conserved phenylalanine or tryptophan normally closing the CDR3 is absent here, so this likely arose from a read error. CDR3 sequence: CASSVRTSRYSGANVLTL. CDR3 nucleotide sequence: TGTGCCAGCAGTGTCAGGACTAGCCGCTACTCTGGGGCCAACGTCCTGACTCTC. V gene TRBV6-2 or TRBV6-3 combines with J gene TRBJ2-6, with 8 bases that match TRBD2. Losses at the gene ends were 5 bases for V and 0 bases for J; bases not matched to a gene: 9. Germline V CDR1 and CDR2: MNHEY, SVGEGT. This CDR3 spans 18 amino acids.

This clonotype was recorded many times. V and J are TRBV7-6 and TRBJ2-1, with TRBD1 matching 8 bases. The germline gives CDR1 SGHVS, CDR2 FNYEAQ. V dropped 1 base and J dropped 6; count of bases not matched to a gene: 5. CDR3 length equals 15 residues. This CDR3 reads CASSLGTGTVNEQFF. As DNA, the CDR3 is TGTGCCAGCAGCTTAGGGACAGGGACGGTCAATGAGCAGTTCTTC.

In this sample, this clonotype turned up many times. This is likely a read error, given that the CDR3 carries no conserved phenylalanine or tryptophan at its end. The J gene is TRBJ1-2, the V gene TRBV6-2 or TRBV6-3; TRBD1 is a possible D gene (5 bases). The CDR3 has 16 amino acids. V was cut by 5 bases and J by 0 bases, with 16 bases left in between. Looked up from germline, CDR1 is MNHEY and CDR2 is SVGEGT. The CDR3 loop reads CASSENRDRPNYGYTL. As DNA, the CDR3 is TGTGCCAGCAGTGAAAACCGGGACCGACCTAACTATGGCTACACCCTC.

In this sample, this clonotype turned up many times. This chain joins TRBV7-3 and TRBJ2-1; no definite D call. Trimming pared 4 bases from V and 4 bases from J, leaving 11 bases between. CDR3 length: 14 amino acids. CDR1 is SGHTA, CDR2 FQGTGA, per germline. Here the CDR3 reads CASSSPGSYNEQFF. DNA for the CDR3: TGTGCCAGCAGCTCTCCGGGTTCTTACAATGAGCAGTTCTTC. The full variable domain, completed using reference TRBV7-3 and TRBJ2-1, is GAGVSQTPSNKVTEKGKYVELRCDPISGHTALYWYRQSLGQGPEFLIYFQGTGAADDSGLPNDRFFAVRPEGSVSTLKIQRTERGDSAVYLCASSSPGSYNEQFFGPGTRLTVL.

This clonotype has at least ten counts. The chain carries TRBV7-2 and TRBJ2-1; 9 bases match TRBD2. Germline assignment: CDR1 SGHTA and CDR2 FQGNSA. The CDR3 loop spans 20 amino acids. Trimming took 1 base from V and 5 from J; bases not matched to a gene: 18. This chain's CDR3 is CASSLDPPLTWRGGDNEQFF. The CDR3 DNA follows: TGTGCCAGCAGCTTAGACCCTCCCCTTACGTGGCGGGGGGGAGACAATGAGCAGTTCTTC.

The chain joins TRBV11-2 to TRBJ1-2, with TRBD1 matching 9 bases. CDR3 length: 13 amino acids. Germline CDR1 and CDR2: SGHAT and FQNNGV. The junction had 6 bases not matched to a gene; V was cut back by 5 bases and J by 8 bases. The CDR3 is CASSVQGAGGYTF. In DNA form, the CDR3 reads TGTGCCAGCAGCGTACAGGGGGCTGGCGGCTACACCTTC. The variable domain in full, with the rest retrieved from reference TRBV11-2 and TRBJ1-2, is EAGVAQSPRYKIIEKRQSVAFWCNPISGHATLYWYQQILGQGPKLLIQFQNNGVVDDSQLPKDRFSAERLKGVDSTLKIQPAKLEDSAVYLCASSVQGAGGYTFGSGTRLTVV.

The gene calls are TRBV4-1 and TRBJ1-5; 8 bases map to TRBD1. The CDR3 covers 17 residues. CDR1 MGHRA and CDR2 YSYEKL come from the germline V gene. V was pared by 0 bases and J by 0 bases, with 4 bases of the junction left unmatched. CDR3 sequence: CASSQDTGGYSNQPQHF. CDR3 coding DNA: TGCGCCAGCAGCCAAGATACAGGGGGATATAGCAATCAGCCCCAGCATTTT.

This clonotype was seen repeatedly, ten times or more. V gene TRBV12-3 or TRBV12-4 combines with J gene TRBJ2-3, with TRBD2 matching over 10 bases. The V and J ends lost 6 bases and 4 bases, in that order; junction bases with no gene match: 10. The CDR3 sequence is 16 residues long. The DNA for the CDR3 is TGTGCCAGCAGGAGACTAGCGGGTAGTGGGTCAGATACGCAGTATTTT. Its translation is CASRRLAGSGSDTQYF.

Ten or more counts support this clonotype. The genes are TRBV5-1 and TRBJ1-1; D is unclear. This CDR3 has 15 amino acids. Trimming removed 0 bases at V and 0 bases at J, with 9 bases between. Germline V gene sequence: CDR1 SGHRS, CDR2 YFSETQ. CDR3 in amino acids: CASSLEGPLNTEAFF. CDR3 coding DNA: TGCGCCAGCAGCTTGGAAGGACCCTTGAACACTGAAGCTTTCTTT.

This clonotype has a count of ten or more. The V call is TRBV12-3 or TRBV12-4, the J call TRBJ1-5, with D maybe TRBD1 (6 bases). The CDR3 runs to 18 residues. Trimming took 3 bases from V and 0 from J, leaving 18 bases between them. For the CDR3, the DNA is TGTGCCAGCAGTTTCCAGGGGCGCAAAACCCTTAGCAATCAGCCCCAGCATTTT. Amino acids: CASSFQGRKTLSNQPQHF.

There are many counts of this clonotype. The CDR3 loop is CAGGSPLTEEQYF. CDR3 bases: TGTGCCGGGGGGTCCCCCCTTACGGAAGAGCAGTACTTC. The chain recombines TRBV11-2 with TRBJ2-7, with a tentative D call TRBD2 (6 bases). V was clipped by 11 bases and J by 7 bases, with 21 bases between them. This CDR3 has 13 amino acids. Looked up from germline, CDR1 is SGHAT and CDR2 is FQNNGV.

This clonotype has a handful of counts. The chain employs TRBV5-1 and TRBJ2-5, with TRBD1 matching 8 bases. The CDR3 extends over 16 amino acids. The V gene's germline CDR1 is SGHRS and CDR2 YFSETQ. V trimming: 0 bases; J trimming: 4 bases; junction bases outside the gene matches: 8. CDR3 region: CASSLEAGGSGETQYF. For the CDR3, the DNA is TGCGCCAGCAGCTTGGAGGCAGGGGGCAGCGGAGAGACCCAGTACTTC.

The table lists this clonotype with a few counts. The chain couples TRBV6-5 to TRBJ1-6; 8 nucleotides agree with TRBD1. V lost 4 bases to trimming and J lost 2 bases; unmatched junction nucleotides: 1. CDR1 MNHEY and CDR2 SVGAGI come from the germline V gene. The CDR3 length is 15 residues. The CDR3 loop is CASSSGQAYNSPLHF. The CDR3 coding sequence is TGTGCCAGCAGTTCGGGACAGGCCTATAATTCACCCCTCCACTTT.

A note on this clonotype: Possible read error: a much larger clone is one base away. The chain recombines TRBV6-5 with TRBJ1-2, with D perhaps TRBD1 (5 bases). Germline assignment: CDR1 MNHEY and CDR2 SVGAGI. The CDR3 consists of 14 residues. With 4 bases removed from V and 4 bases from J, the gap between germline ends came to 13 bases. CDR3 sequence: CASSFPGGSYGYTF. CDR3 sequence (DNA): TGTGCCAGCAGTTTCCCGGGGGGGAGCTATGGCTACACCTTC.

This clonotype was recorded at least ten times. The V and J genes are TRBV7-2 and TRBJ1-1; 9 nucleotides match TRBD1. CDR3 size: 13 residues. V shed 5 bases and J 3 bases; nucleotides not matched to a gene: 1. The germline V gene has CDR1 SGHTA and CDR2 FQGNSA. The DNA of the CDR3 is TGTGCCAGCAGCGGGACAGGGCACACTGAAGCTTTCTTT. Translation gives CASSGTGHTEAFF.

The V call is TRBV6-5, the J call TRBJ1-6; D gene uncertain. V was pared by 3 bases and J by 13 bases, with 7 bases between. This CDR3 comprises 11 residues. The germline CDR1 and CDR2 sequences are MNHEY and SVGAGI. CDR3 in amino acids: CASSYQGPLHF. DNA of the CDR3: TGTGCCAGCAGTTATCAAGGGCCCCTCCACTTT.

This clonotype has at least ten counts. J is TRBJ1-1 and V is TRBV7-3; D is perhaps TRBD1 (6 bases). This CDR3 has 13 residues. CDR1 and CDR2 (germline): SGHTA, FQGTGA. Trimming took 6 bases from V and 8 from J, leaving 16 bases between them. As DNA, the CDR3 is TGTGCCAGCAGTCCTCGACAGGAAGCAGAAGCTTTCTTT. Translation: CASSPRQEAEAFF.

This sequence joins TRBV5-4 and TRBJ1-2, with D hard to call. Germline V gene sequence: CDR1 SGHNT, CDR2 YYREEE (reference sequence). The length of the CDR3 is 14 residues. The V end lost 0 bases, the J end lost 4 bases, and 10 bases lay between the germline ends. The DNA of the CDR3 is TGTGCCAGCAGCTTGGAGGAGGGAATCTATGGCTACACCTTC. It codes for CASSLEEGIYGYTF.

This chain links TRBV7-6 with TRBJ2-5; 8 bases match TRBD1. This CDR3 contains 16 residues. The ends lost 3 bases at V and 0 bases at J; junction bases unmatched: 6. Germline lookup yields CDR1 SGHVS and CDR2 FNYEAQ. The CDR3 protein is CASSLRTGKDQETQYF. The CDR3 region has the DNA TGTGCCAGCAGCTTGAGGACAGGGAAGGACCAAGAGACCCAGTACTTC.

This clonotype came up a few times. CDR3 DNA sequence: TGTGCCAGCAGGTCAGGAGCCTATGAGCAGTTCTTC. This codes for CASRSGAYEQFF. The chain has TRBV27 and TRBJ2-1; unclear D gene. V was shortened by 6 bases and J by 8 bases, with 11 bases between the two germline ends. From germline, CDR1 is MNHEY and CDR2 SMNVEV (reference sequence). This CDR3 spans 12 amino acids.

This clonotype occurred a few times. The chain combines TRBV18 with TRBJ1-6; possibly TRBD1 for D (5 bases). Between the trimmed V and J ends, which lost 5 bases and 9 bases, there was a span of 14 bases. The CDR3 runs 14 residues. The V gene's germline CDR1 is KGHSH and CDR2 LQKENI. CDR3: CASSSSGGTSPLHF. Written as DNA, the CDR3 is TGTGCCAGCTCATCCTCCGGAGGGACTTCACCCCTCCACTTT.

The genes are TRBV30 and TRBJ2-6; D is unclear. CDR1 is GTSNPN, CDR2 SVGIG, per germline (reference sequence). The CDR3 runs 17 residues. V lost 5 bases and J 0 bases, leaving 17 bases between the germline ends. The CDR3 spells CAWGLSRLHSGANVLTF. The CDR3 DNA is TGTGCCTGGGGGTTAAGCAGGCTACACTCTGGGGCCAACGTCCTGACTTTC.